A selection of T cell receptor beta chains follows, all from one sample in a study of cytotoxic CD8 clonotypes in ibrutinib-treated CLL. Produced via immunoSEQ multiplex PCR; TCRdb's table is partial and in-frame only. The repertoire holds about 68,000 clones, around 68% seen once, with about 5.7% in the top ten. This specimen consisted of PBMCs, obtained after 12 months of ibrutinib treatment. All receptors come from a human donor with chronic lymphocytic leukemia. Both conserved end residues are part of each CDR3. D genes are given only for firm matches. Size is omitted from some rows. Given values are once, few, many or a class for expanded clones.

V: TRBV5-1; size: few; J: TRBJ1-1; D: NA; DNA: TGCGCCAGCAGCCCCGGGGGGGCTAAAAACACTGAAGCTTTCTTT; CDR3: CASSPGGAKNTEAFF
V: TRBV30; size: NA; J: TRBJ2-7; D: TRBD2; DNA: TGTGCCTGGAGTGTAATCCTAGCGGGGGAGTCCTACGAGCAGTACTTC; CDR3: CAWSVILAGESYEQYF
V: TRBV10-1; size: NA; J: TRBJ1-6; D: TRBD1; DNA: TGCGCCAGCAGTGACGGACAGGGGTCCTCACCCCTCCACTTT; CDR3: CASSDGQGSSPLHF
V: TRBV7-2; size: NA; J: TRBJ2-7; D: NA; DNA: TGTGCCAGCAGCTTAGTAGGCAGCCACGAGCAGTACTTC; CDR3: CASSLVGSHEQYF
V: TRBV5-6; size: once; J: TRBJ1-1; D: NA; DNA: TGTGCCAGCAGCTTCAGGGAGGTGGGGACTGAAGCTTTCTTT; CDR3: CASSFREVGTEAFF
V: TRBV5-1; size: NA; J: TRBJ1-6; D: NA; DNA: TGCGCCAGCAGCTTACCAGGGAATAATTCACCCCTCCACTTT; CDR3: CASSLPGNNSPLHF
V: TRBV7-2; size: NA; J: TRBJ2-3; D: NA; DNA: TGTGCCAGCAGCTCACAGGGATTCCAACTCACAGATACGCAGTATTTT; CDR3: CASSSQGFQLTDTQYF
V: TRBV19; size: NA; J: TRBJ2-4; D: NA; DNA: TGTGCCAGTAGTATTCGGTCCCCTCTGCTTGGGGCAGAAAACATTCAGTACTTC; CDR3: CASSIRSPLLGAENIQYF
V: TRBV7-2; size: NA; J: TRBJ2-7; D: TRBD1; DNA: TGTGCCAGCAGCTCGTCCGGGACAGGGCGGCACGAGCAGTACTTC; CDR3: CASSSSGTGRHEQYF
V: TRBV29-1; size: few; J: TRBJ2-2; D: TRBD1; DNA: TGCAGCGTCCCCGGTGGCGCCGGGACAGCGAGGACCGGGGAGCTGTTTTTT; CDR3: CSVPGGAGTARTGELFF
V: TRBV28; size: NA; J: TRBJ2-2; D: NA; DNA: TGTGCCGCGGGGCGACCCGGGGAGCTGTTTTTT; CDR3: CAAGRPGELFF
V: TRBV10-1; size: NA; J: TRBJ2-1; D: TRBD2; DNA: TGCGCCAGTAGAAGCGGCGGGGGGAATGAGCAGTTCTTC; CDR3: CASRSGGGNEQFF
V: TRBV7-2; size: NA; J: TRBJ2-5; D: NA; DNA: TGTGCCAGCAGCTTAGGCCGGGAGACCCAGTACTTC; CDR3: CASSLGRETQYF
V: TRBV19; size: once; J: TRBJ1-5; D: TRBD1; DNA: TGTGCCAGTAGTGTCGGGACAGGTGACAATCAGCCCCAGCATTTT; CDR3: CASSVGTGDNQPQHF
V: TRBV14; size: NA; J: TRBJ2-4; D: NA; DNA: TGTGCCAGCAGCCAACACGGAAGTCTTGCTCAGTACTTC; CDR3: CASSQHGSLAQYF
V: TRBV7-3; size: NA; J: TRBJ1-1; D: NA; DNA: TGTGCCAGCAGCTTAACGCAGTCAGGACTTGAAGCTTTCTTT; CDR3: CASSLTQSGLEAFF
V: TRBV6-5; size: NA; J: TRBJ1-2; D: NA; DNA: TGTGCCAGCAGGCCTTCCTTGGCTGGCTACACCTTC; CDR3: CASRPSLAGYTF
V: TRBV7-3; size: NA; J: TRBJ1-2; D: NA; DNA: TGTGCCAGCAGCCCCACGGGGGTTATTAACTATGGCTACACCTTC; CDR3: CASSPTGVINYGYTF
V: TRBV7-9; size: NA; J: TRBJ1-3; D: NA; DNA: TGTGCCAGCAGCCTTGGAAACACCATATATTTT; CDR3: CASSLGNTIYF
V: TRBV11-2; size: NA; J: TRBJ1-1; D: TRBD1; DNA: TGTGCCAGCAGCTTACAGGGGGCCCGACCGACAACTGAAGCTTTCTTT; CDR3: CASSLQGARPTTEAFF